This TCR beta chain emerged from a study of blood T cell repertoires in COVID-19. As for the study in general: Recovered Cohort 3 donors showed two negative PCRs, clearance, or symptom resolution.

The CDR3 runs 12 residues. Germline lookup yields CDR1 MNHEY and CDR2 SVGAGI. V lost 7 bases to trimming and J lost 2 bases, with 9 bases between them. Each participant's cohort was designated according to participant-reported clinical history. Authors' analysis steps: Amplification of reference gene primers provided the estimated nucleated cell counts. Some clones are missing from TCRdb's copy, which holds only in-frame ones; the method was immunoSEQ multiplex PCR. That table supplies the V and J calls and clone size; D and trimming were determined from the DNA. This table has fewer than 200,000 clones, about 86% appearing once.

The sequence derives from a woman aged 40 to 50 in a cohort exposed to, infected with or recovered from COVID-19 (not recorded which). Specimen: PBMCs or T cells enriched from blood (not recorded which). This chain links TRBV6-5 with TRBJ2-7; possibly TRBD1 for D (5 bases). In nucleotides, the CDR3 is TGTGCCAGCACCAGGGATCCCTACGAGCAGTACTTC. Amino acid sequence: CASTRDPYEQYF.